Below, 21 T cell receptor beta chains from the same sample are listed, as sequenced in a study of T cell changes during pregnancy in multiple sclerosis. Libraries were prepared by immunoSEQ multiplex PCR; TCRdb keeps only in-frame clonotypes and omits some of them. Among under 75,000 clones listed, about 90% were seen once. The source material was CD4+ T cells from peripheral blood mononuclear cells, sampled after pregnancy. These receptors were obtained from a female donor in good health, enrolled as a control in a pregnancy study.

The rearrangement joins TRBV28 to TRBJ1-4; maybe TRBD1 (6 bases). The CDR3 loop spans 15 amino acids. The V gene lost 2 bases and the J gene lost 4 bases, with 11 bases spanning the gap. The germline V gene encodes CDR1 MDHEN and CDR2 SYDVKM. CDR3 coding DNA: TGTGCCAGCAGTTTACCCGGGACAAGTAATGAAAAACTGTTTTTT. Its protein product is CASSLPGTSNEKLFF.

The rearrangement joins TRBV7-2 to TRBJ2-5, with unresolved D. The last part of the DNA fits TRBJ2-7 better; the J call may be wrong. Germline V CDR1 and CDR2: SGHTA, FQGNSA. The CDR3 is 11 amino acids. In DNA, the CDR3 is TGTGCCAGCAGCCTCTCCTACGAGCAGTACTTC. This codes for CASSLSYEQYF.

CDR3 residues: CAWSKRVRGETQYF. The CDR3 bases are TGTGCCTGGAGTAAGCGGGTACGGGGGGAGACCCAGTACTTC. The rearrangement links TRBV30 to TRBJ2-5; D may be TRBD2 (6 bases). This CDR3 is built from 14 residues. V was clipped by 2 bases and J by 5 bases, with 15 bases between them. Per the germline V gene, CDR1 is GTSNPN and CDR2 is SVGIG (reference sequence). The full variable domain, rest sourced from reference TRBV30 and TRBJ2-5, is SQTIHQWPATLVQPVGSPLSLECTVEGTSNPNLYWYRQAAGRGLQLLFYSVGIGQISSEVPQNLSASRPQDRQFILSSKKLLLSDSGFYLCAWSKRVRGETQYFGPGTRLLVL.

This clone came up once. The V gene is TRBV4-2, the J gene TRBJ2-7, with D possibly matching TRBD2 (5 bases). Germline assignment: CDR1 LGHNA and CDR2 YNFKEQ. This CDR3 region has 14 residues. V lost 3 bases to trimming and J lost 5 bases, with 14 bases between them. The CDR3 loop reads CASSHDGDRDEQYF. The DNA of the CDR3 is TGTGCCAGCAGCCACGACGGGGATAGGGACGAGCAGTACTTC.

The rearrangement uses TRBV5-1 and TRBJ2-6, with TRBD2 identical over 11 bases. The CDR3 contains 19 residues. Germline V gives CDR1 SGHRS, CDR2 YFSETQ. V was clipped by 3 bases and J by 1 base; unmatched bases: 9. CDR3 in amino acids: CASSSVTSGEPSGANVLTF. The CDR3 DNA is TGCGCCAGCAGCTCGGTGACTAGCGGGGAACCTTCTGGGGCCAACGTCCTGACTTTC.

V is TRBV6-1 and J is TRBJ2-5; the D gene is possibly TRBD1 (5 bases). Trimming removed 1 base at V and 4 bases at J, with 13 bases between. Germline V gene sequence: CDR1 MNHNS, CDR2 SASEGT. The CDR3 is 15 amino acids. DNA of the CDR3: TGTGCCAGCAGTGAAGGTGGAGTCAGGGTAGAGACCCAGTACTTC. Translated, it gives CASSEGGVRVETQYF.

This sequence joins TRBV10-3 and TRBJ2-5, with 8 bases lining up with TRBD1. CDR3 length: 15 residues. V trimming: 4 bases; J trimming: 2 bases; junction bases outside the gene matches: 6. Germline V gives CDR1 ENHRY, CDR2 SYGVKD. CDR3 bases: TGTGCCATCAGTGGCGAGACAGGGGTTCAAGAGACCCAGTACTTC. Translation gives CAISGETGVQETQYF.

This chain connects TRBV4-3 to TRBJ2-1; 8 positions agree with TRBD1. V was pared by 1 base and J by 1 base, with 3 bases of the junction left unmatched. The germline V gene encodes CDR1 LGHNA and CDR2 YSLEER. The CDR3 is 16 residues long. CDR3 residues: CASSQVYRGSYNEQFF. CDR3 bases: TGCGCCAGCAGCCAAGTATACAGGGGGTCCTACAATGAGCAGTTCTTC.

The chain couples TRBV7-2 to TRBJ2-7; weak D call: TRBD1 (6 bases). The CDR3 totals 15 residues. Germline V lookup: CDR1 SGHTA, CDR2 FQGNSA. V was cut by 2 bases and J by 3 bases, with 14 bases left in between. The CDR3 reads CASSLNWGRVYEQYF. The CDR3 DNA reads TGTGCCAGCAGCTTAAACTGGGGGCGAGTCTACGAGCAGTACTTC.

This sequence joins TRBV20-1 and TRBJ1-2, with D possibly matching TRBD1 (5 bases). V dropped 6 bases and J dropped 4 bases, with 9 bases sitting between them. CDR3 size: 11 residues. CDR1 is DFQATT, CDR2 SNEGSKA, per germline (reference sequence). CDR3 protein: CSAPGGYGYTF. The CDR3 bases are TGCAGTGCCCCCGGGGGCTATGGCTACACCTTC.

V and J are TRBV9 and TRBJ1-2; 9 bases match TRBD1. Germline CDR1 SGDLS, CDR2 YYNGEE. The CDR3 extends over 15 amino acids. The junction had 9 bases not matched to a gene; V was cut back by 4 bases and J by 5 bases. For the CDR3, the DNA is TGTGCCAGCAGCCCCCAGGGACAGGGCATTTATGGCTACACCTTC. It encodes CASSPQGQGIYGYTF.

The rearrangement joins TRBV19 to TRBJ1-6, with 7 bases aligning to TRBD1. With V trimmed by 6 bases and J by 8 bases, 7 bases remained unmatched. Looked up from germline, CDR1 is LNHDA and CDR2 is SQIVND (reference sequence). There are 14 residues in the CDR3. CDR3 amino acids: CASRVGDRDSPLHF. For the CDR3, the DNA is TGTGCCAGTAGGGTGGGAGACAGGGATTCACCCCTCCACTTT.

V usage is TRBV7-2 and J usage is TRBJ2-4, with 7 positions matching TRBD1. Germline values: CDR1 SGHTA, CDR2 FQGNSA. V gave up 5 bases and J gave up 2 bases; unmatched junction bases: 6. The CDR3 is made up of 15 amino acids. DNA of the CDR3: TGTGCCAGCAGCCCTTTACAGGGGTCCAAAAACATTCAGTACTTC. Residues: CASSPLQGSKNIQYF.

This chain's CDR3 is CASTRNGGGGYEQYF. The DNA for the CDR3 is TGTGCCAGCACCCGAAATGGCGGGGGAGGATACGAGCAGTACTTC. The chain uses TRBV7-2 and TRBJ2-7, with 7 bases that match TRBD2. CDR1 and CDR2 from the germline V gene are SGHTA and FQGNSA. The CDR3 contains 15 residues. V lost 7 bases, J lost 4 bases, and 13 bases stayed unmatched.

The V gene is TRBV11-2, the J gene TRBJ1-1; D uncertain. CDR3 length: 17 residues. V was clipped by 2 bases and J by 2 bases, with 18 bases between them. Germline V gives CDR1 SGHAT, CDR2 FQNNGV. The CDR3 DNA is TGTGCCAGCAGCTTAACCTACCCGCGCGCTAGTAACACTGAAGCTTTCTTT. Amino acid sequence: CASSLTYPRASNTEAFF.

This clone was detected once. The V call is TRBV19, the J call TRBJ1-5, with 7 bases lining up with TRBD1. CDR1 is LNHDA and CDR2 is SQIVND in the germline V gene (reference sequence). This CDR3 is built from 15 residues. After removal of 8 bases from V and 4 bases from J, the junction contained 11 bases not matched to a gene. This CDR3 is CASGRDRMGNQPQHF. The CDR3, as DNA: TGTGCCAGTGGGCGGGACAGAATGGGTAATCAGCCCCAGCATTTT. The whole variable domain, filled in from reference TRBV19 and TRBJ1-5, reads DGGITQSPKYLFRKEGQNVTLSCEQNLNHDAMYWYRQDPGQGLRLIYYSQIVNDFQKGDIAEGYSVSREKKESFPLTVTSAQKNPTAFYLCASGRDRMGNQPQHFGDGTRLSIL.

This clone was seen just once. This same CDR3 is encoded by further DNA sequences in the sample. J is TRBJ1-2 and V is TRBV25-1; D unclear. Trimming cost V 4 bases and J 0 bases, with 12 bases left between them. The CDR3 has 15 residues. Germline V gene sequence: CDR1 MGHDK, CDR2 SYGVNS. The CDR3 DNA sequence: TGTGCCAGCAGTGGCGCTACAGCTTCTAACTATGGCTACACCTTC. Translation: CASSGATASNYGYTF.

The chain couples TRBV2 to TRBJ2-2, with 10 bases identical to TRBD1. Germline trimming cut 4 bases from V and 1 base from J; bases unmatched to any gene: 3. The CDR3 has 16 residues. CDR1 is SNHLY, CDR2 FYNNEI, per germline. CDR3 DNA: TGTGCCAGCAGTGCCGGGACAGGGGAGAACACCGGGGAGCTGTTTTTT. This translates into CASSAGTGENTGELFF.

This clone occurred once. Here the CDR3 reads CASSQEIGTGASYGYTF. CDR3 in DNA: TGTGCCAGCAGCCAAGAGATCGGAACAGGGGCCAGCTATGGCTACACCTTC. V and J are TRBV4-2 and TRBJ1-2; 7 bases fit TRBD1. V trimming: 0 bases; J trimming: 4 bases; junction bases outside the gene matches: 11. CDR1 and CDR2 (germline): LGHNA, YNFKEQ. The CDR3 has 17 amino acids.

This clone has just one count. CDR3 DNA sequence: TGTGCCAGTATAGGGGGGGGAGGTGAGACCCAGTACTTC. Residues: CASIGGGGETQYF. The V gene is TRBV19, the J gene TRBJ2-5, with a weak D call TRBD2 (7 bases). The CDR3 has 13 residues. Trimming took off 7 bases at V and 5 bases at J, with 14 bases between the two ends. CDR1 and CDR2 (germline): LNHDA, SQIVND (reference sequence).

CDR3 loop: CAGGQGVHQPQHF. In DNA form, the CDR3 reads TGCGCCGGCGGACAGGGGGTTCATCAGCCCCAGCATTTT. This chain connects TRBV10-2 to TRBJ1-5; 10 bases fit TRBD1. J lost 5 bases, V lost 11 bases, and 6 bases had no gene match. The CDR3 extends over 13 amino acids. The V gene's germline CDR1 is WSHSY and CDR2 SAAADI.